The source of this TCR beta chain is a study of shared clonotypes between healthy human individuals (TCRdb year 2020). Some background on the complete study: The cohort comprised a couple of women and three men aged 18 to 49 years. Per donor, three plates each were used for CD4 naive and CD4 memory, two for CD8 naive, and one for CD8 memory. Blood TCR repertoires of four to six healthy adults were deeply sequenced to estimate repertoire size and the extent of clonotype sharing between individuals. Different laboratories and diverse techniques were used to prepare libraries and sequence TCR repertoires, to increase sequencing depth and limit assay-specific biases. Each donor's leukapheresis produced roughly between roughly 0.85 and 9.5 billion PBMCs.

V and J lose 7 bases and 4 bases, and a span of 13 bases separates them. CDR1 and CDR2, looked up from the germline V gene, are SNHLY and FYNNEI. The CDR3 starts with the cysteine, ends with the phenylalanine, and has 13 residues. Just CDR3 DNA is preserved here, 39 bases in frame from base 1. Healthy HIV-negative adults with no recently reported acute infections or vaccinations were included as donors. Every donor was a Caucasian adult residing in Nashville, Tennessee, USA. CD4+ T cells were enriched by magnetic negative selection, after which naive cells were positively selected on CD45RA and the negative fraction was taken as the memory subset. After blood collection by leukapheresis, PBMCs were isolated using Ficoll-Histopaque density gradient centrifugation and then cryopreserved in the vapor phase of liquid nitrogen. Purity and quantity of every magnetically sorted T cell population were checked by analytical flow cytometry. Each sorted fraction had its genomic DNA isolated and then quantified by UV absorbance on a Nanodrop 2000c.

Using the deep immunoSEQ assay, TCR CDR3 regions were amplified from genomic DNA by multiplex PCR. Genomic DNA extracted from each cell subset was distributed evenly over all wells of several immunoSEQ 96-well plates, and each plate served as one replicate. Each replicate PCR for sorted subsets received about 220 ng genomic DNA, equal to some 32,000 T cell genomes. Purified libraries were quantified with a Qubit 3.0 fluorometer, sized on a Bioanalyzer 2100, and re-quantified with the KAPA Library Quantification kit. Each immunoSEQ 96-well plate was sequenced on its own single-read 150-cycle Illumina NextSeq 550 flow cell. In the paper's pipeline: The immunoSEQ output contained only junctional sequences without quality scores, so filtering could not match that applied to full-length reads. Sequences were annotated with PyIR, a Python wrapper for IgBLAST v1.9, using IMGT germline references to assign V/J genes and CDR3. Any read was removed if the V/J assignment was weak (E-value above 1e-6), the CDR3 was missing, or the read contained stop codons, out-of-frame junctions, or ambiguous translated residues. V3J clonotypes were defined as sequences sharing an identical inferred V gene, J gene, and CDR3 amino acid sequence. The percentage overlap between two repertoires was calculated by dividing the number of shared unique clonotypes by the size of the smaller repertoire. Three approaches were used to assess repertoire richness: RTK rarefaction, the Chao1 estimator, and Recon v2.1 estimates of unobserved clonotypes. OLGA was used to compute generation probabilities for all TCRbeta clonotypes that the gDNA method yielded from a few donors. This immuneACCESS table, as held by TCRdb, lists in-frame sequences with V and J called but not all clones. Of the missing ones, under half trace to an unresolved V gene in checked studies; the others have no known cause. For V, J and clone size, that table is used; D and trimming come from the DNA. For this sample the table gives around 1,100,000 clones, of which 60% to 80% were detected only once. More than 0.85% of the sample rests with the top ten.

Worth noting for this clone: The antigen this receptor binds is unknown. It has no much larger one-base neighbor in the sample; base qualities were not kept.

Overall study outcomes, separate from this receptor: Even with the large sequencing depth, rarefaction of the sorted-subset datasets indicated that sequencing was incomplete. Because the study included only a small number of donors, the genetic and exposure-history diversity represented was limited. When a few donors were compared, the shared fraction of clonotypes was roughly 4.8% for naive CD4, roughly 3.4% for naive CD8, 2% to 2.5% for memory CD4, and 0.4% for memory CD8. Pairwise subsampling indicated that sequencing depth was expected to affect the degree of clonotype sharing among donors. Larger estimated clonotype richness was generally found for naive subsets than for memory subsets. Sampling was restricted to blood, and TCR repertoires in tissues likely differ from the TCR repertoires found in blood. Higher generation probabilities were observed for clonotypes shared by all four sorted-subset donors than for non-shared clonotypes.

The TCR originated in a man aged 18 to 30 in good health. Some clones in this sample may be carry-over from other donors' samples. What was sequenced was memory CD4+ T cells from PBMCs. Per the publication, the cell subset or site label means: CD45RA-negative fraction. The sequence links TRBV2 to TRBJ1-2; tentative D gene TRBD1, with 6 bases matching. The bases are TGTGCCAGCAATGGACAGCAGGTCTATGGCTACACCTTC. This sequence encodes CASNGQQVYGYTF.